These 23 T cell receptor beta chains were sequenced from one sample in a study of T cell responses to AZD1222 COVID-19 vaccine (dated by TCRdb to the early 2020s). Receptors were amplified or captured by the immunoSEQ multiplex PCR assay. Drawn from immuneACCESS, this table holds only the in-frame rearrangements with V and J called that TCRdb kept. Clones are partly lost; checked studies trace under half to an unresolved V gene and leave the rest unexplained. This sample is represented by over 70,000 clones; roughly 90% of them were singletons. The ten biggest clones cover about 5.8% of the sample. In the paper's terms, the time point label means: baseline before first vaccination. The sample here was peripheral blood, taken on day 0 of AZD1222 vaccination. Receptors originate from an adult in good health.

The V gene is TRBV7-2, the J gene TRBJ2-2, with D possibly TRBD2 on 5 matching bases. The CDR3 spans 15 residues. CDR1 is SGHTA and CDR2 is FQGNSA in the germline V gene. V dropped 2 bases and J dropped 2 bases, with 9 bases sitting between them. Here the CDR3 DNA reads TGTGCCAGCAGCTTAACTAGTAGTAACACCGGGGAGCTGTTTTTT. It is translated as CASSLTSSNTGELFF.

The genes are TRBV4-2 and TRBJ2-1, with 8 bases identical to TRBD1. Trimming took 2 bases from V and 5 from J; bases not matched to a gene: 2. Germline CDR1 LGHNA, CDR2 YNFKEQ. This CDR3 is 14 amino acids long. DNA of the CDR3: TGTGCCAGCAGCCAACCACAGGGGGACAATGAGCAGTTCTTC. This gives the protein CASSQPQGDNEQFF.

This chain links TRBV5-1 with TRBJ2-7, with 8 bases matching TRBD2. The CDR3 has 14 amino acids. J lost 6 bases, V lost 0 bases, and 5 bases had no gene match. CDR1 and CDR2 from the germline V gene are SGHRS and YFSETQ. The CDR3 is CASSLVAGISEQYF. DNA of the CDR3: TGCGCCAGCAGCTTGGTAGCGGGAATTTCCGAGCAGTACTTC.

The chain combines TRBV19 with TRBJ2-7, with D perhaps matching TRBD2 (5 bases). The germline V gene encodes CDR1 LNHDA and CDR2 SQIVND (reference sequence). Trimming cost V 6 bases and J 6 bases, with 24 bases left between them. This CDR3 has 16 residues. The CDR3 reads CASSTIPAGSPGEQYF. Written as DNA, the CDR3 is TGTGCCAGTAGCACAATACCCGCGGGCAGCCCGGGCGAGCAGTACTTC.

V and J are TRBV11-2 and TRBJ2-2; 11 bases fit TRBD2. Trimming cost V 4 bases and J 5 bases; bases outside gene matches: 6. CDR3 size: 16 residues. From germline, CDR1 is SGHAT and CDR2 FQNNGV. CDR3 loop: CASSSIAGGRTGELFF. CDR3 nucleotides: TGTGCCAGCAGCTCTATAGCGGGAGGGCGAACCGGGGAGCTGTTTTTT.

The chain couples TRBV4-3 to TRBJ1-6, with D unclear. Germline loops: CDR1 LGHNA, CDR2 YSLEER. V was pared by 3 bases and J by 4 bases, with 7 bases between. The CDR3 length is 14 residues. The CDR3 bases are TGCGCCAGCAGCCAGAAAGATTATAATTCACCCCTCCACTTT. Amino acids: CASSQKDYNSPLHF.

V gene TRBV13 combines with J gene TRBJ2-7; the match to TRBD2 covers 8 bases. The germline CDR1 and CDR2 sequences are PRHDT and FYEKMQ (reference sequence). The CDR3 consists of 14 residues. The J segment lost 5 bases and the V segment lost 4 bases, leaving 7 bases of the junction unmatched. The CDR3 loop reads CASSSASGSHEQYF. The CDR3 DNA follows: TGTGCCAGCAGCTCGGCTAGCGGGTCCCACGAGCAGTACTTC.

The chain couples TRBV24-1 to TRBJ2-1; 9 bases align to TRBD1. CDR1 is KGHDR, CDR2 SFDVKD, per germline. J gave up 5 bases and V 4 bases, and 8 bases lay outside the gene matches. The CDR3 contains 16 residues. CDR3 loop: CATSEGVGQGNNEQFF. The CDR3 bases are TGTGCCACCAGTGAAGGTGTGGGACAGGGTAACAATGAGCAGTTCTTC.

This clone has only a few counts. This sequence joins TRBV21-1 and TRBJ1-5. TRBV21-1 is marked as a pseudogene. The CDR3 spans 16 residues. This CDR3 is CASSKGRAGSNQPQHF. The CDR3 coding sequence is TGTGCCAGCAGCAAAGGTCGAGCGGGGAGCAATCAGCCCCAGCATTTT.

This chain links TRBV19 with TRBJ1-2, with 8 bases fitting TRBD1. Germline V lookup: CDR1 LNHDA, CDR2 SQIVND (reference sequence). After removal of 4 bases from V and 4 bases from J, the junction contained 17 bases not matched to a gene. The CDR3 is made up of 18 amino acids. The CDR3: CASSSPGQERPRGYGYTF. CDR3 nucleotides: TGTGCCAGTAGTAGCCCGGGACAGGAAAGGCCTCGGGGCTATGGCTACACCTTC.

The V gene is TRBV3-1 (or the pseudogene TRBV3-2), the J gene TRBJ1-6; no clear D. Trimming took 1 base from V and 7 from J, leaving 8 bases between them. The CDR3 consists of 14 residues. The germline V gene has CDR1 LGHDT and CDR2 YNNKEL (reference sequence). CDR3 sequence (DNA): TGTGCCAGCAGCCAAGGGGTACTCAATTCACCCCTCCACTTT. Amino acids: CASSQGVLNSPLHF.

This chain uses TRBV24-1 with TRBJ2-1; 12 positions match TRBD2. Germline values: CDR1 KGHDR, CDR2 SFDVKD. The CDR3 is 18 residues long. Trimming removed 2 bases from V and 4 bases from J; junction bases left unmatched: 8. Written as DNA, the CDR3 is TGTGCCACCAGTGATTCTGCTAGCGGGAGGGCCCTATACAATGAGCAGTTCTTC. Translated: CATSDSASGRALYNEQFF.

The DNA for the CDR3 is TGTGCCAGCTCACCGGGCAGGGGTCGTCCAGATACGCAGTATTTT. Translated, it gives CASSPGRGRPDTQYF. This sequence joins TRBV18 and TRBJ2-3; D is perhaps TRBD1 (6 bases). The germline V gene has CDR1 KGHSH and CDR2 LQKENI. This CDR3 contains 15 residues. The ends were cut back, 3 bases at V and 4 bases at J, with 14 bases in the middle.

The V and J genes are TRBV12-3 or TRBV12-4 and TRBJ2-4; D uncertain. Trimming took off 5 bases at V and 3 bases at J, with 8 bases between the two ends. This CDR3 comprises 13 residues. The CDR3 DNA is TGTGCCAGCAGTACAACCGGCAAAAACATTCAGTACTTC. It yields the protein CASSTTGKNIQYF.

This sequence joins TRBV25-1 and TRBJ2-3; no clear D gene. The CDR3 is 15 amino acids. CDR1 is MGHDK and CDR2 is SYGVNS in the germline V gene. The germline V and J ends were trimmed by 1 base and 2 bases, with 10 bases remaining between them. DNA of the CDR3: TGTGCCAGCAGTGAATCCATGCTCCTCACAGATACGCAGTATTTT. It translates to CASSESMLLTDTQYF.

This chain uses TRBV27 with TRBJ2-7, with TRBD1 identical over 9 bases. Germline V gene data show CDR1 as MNHEY and CDR2 as SMNVEV (reference sequence). V lost 8 bases to trimming and J lost 5 bases; unmatched junction nucleotides: 4. The CDR3 spans 12 residues. The CDR3, as DNA: TGTGCCAGCTGGGACAGGGATGACGAGCAGTACTTC. As protein: CASWDRDDEQYF.

The chain is built from TRBV28 and TRBJ1-5; 8 nucleotides match TRBD1. With V trimmed by 6 bases and J by 2 bases, 9 bases remained unmatched. This CDR3 is 16 amino acids long. CDR1 is MDHEN and CDR2 is SYDVKM in the germline V gene. The CDR3 nucleotides read TGTGCCAGCAGCCTGGACCAGGGGGCAGGCAATCAGCCCCAGCATTTT. It encodes CASSLDQGAGNQPQHF.

V and J are TRBV19 and TRBJ1-5; D call uncertain. CDR3 length equals 14 residues. V was cut by 5 bases and J by 4 bases, with 12 bases left in between. Germline CDR1 is LNHDA and CDR2 is SQIVND (reference sequence). In nucleotides, the CDR3 is TGTGCCAGTAGTCTTATAACAGCTAATCAGCCCCAGCATTTT. Encoded protein: CASSLITANQPQHF. The whole variable domain, filled in from reference TRBV19 and TRBJ1-5, reads DGGITQSPKYLFRKEGQNVTLSCEQNLNHDAMYWYRQDPGQGLRLIYYSQIVNDFQKGDIAEGYSVSREKKESFPLTVTSAQKNPTAFYLCASSLITANQPQHFGDGTRLSIL.

The chain uses TRBV28 and TRBJ1-2; no clear D. CDR3 length equals 16 residues. The V and J ends lost 0 bases and 3 bases respectively, with 14 bases between them. CDR1 and CDR2 (germline): MDHEN, SYDVKM. The CDR3 sequence is CASSLWAAKPHYGYTF. As DNA, the CDR3 is TGTGCCAGCAGTTTATGGGCGGCTAAACCCCACTATGGCTACACCTTC.

Only one count was recorded for this clone. The chain recombines TRBV7-3 with TRBJ1-1; D gene ambiguous. The V gene lost 4 bases and the J gene lost 2 bases, with 14 bases spanning the gap. The CDR3 consists of 15 residues. Germline-derived CDR1 and CDR2 are SGHTA and FQGTGA. CDR3 region: CASSWASSPNTEAFF. For the CDR3, the DNA is TGTGCCAGCAGCTGGGCCAGCTCCCCAAACACTGAAGCTTTCTTT.

The chain couples TRBV6-2 or TRBV6-3 to TRBJ1-3; D not certain. The CDR3 sequence is 15 residues long. V lost 2 bases to trimming and J lost 0 bases, with 8 bases between them. Germline V gene lookup returns CDR1 MNHEY and CDR2 SVGEGT. The CDR3 sequence: CASSYPAGSGNTIYF. The DNA for the CDR3 is TGTGCCAGCAGTTACCCCGCGGGCTCTGGAAACACCATATATTTT.

The chain recombines TRBV19 with TRBJ2-2, with TRBD2 matching 10 bases. CDR3 length: 14 residues. With V trimmed by 6 bases and J by 6 bases, 4 bases remained unmatched. Germline V gene lookup returns CDR1 LNHDA and CDR2 SQIVND (reference sequence). For the CDR3, the DNA is TGTGCCAGTAGATTCCTAGCGGGAGCCGGGGAGCTGTTTTTT. Protein sequence: CASRFLAGAGELFF.

The chain couples TRBV27 to TRBJ2-3; tentatively, D is TRBD2 (6 bases). Germline V lookup: CDR1 MNHEY, CDR2 SMNVEV (reference sequence). This CDR3 has 15 amino acids. The V and J ends lost 2 bases and 2 bases respectively, with 11 bases between them. CDR3 coding DNA: TGTGCCAGCAGTTTACGGGGGATCTCCACAGATACGCAGTATTTT. It encodes CASSLRGISTDTQYF.